This T cell receptor beta chain stems from a study of blood T cell repertoires in COVID-19. Overall study context: The United States, Italy and Spain provided the acute and convalescent COVID-19 samples. PBMCs, B-cell-depleted T cells, or T cells provided the cDNA or gDNA that made up the material.

Methods used by the authors: Estimates of nucleated cell counts were drawn from the amplification of reference gene primers. TCRdb's copy holds only in-frame clones and misses some; the assay was immunoSEQ multiplex PCR. V and J calls and clone size are copied from that table; D and trimming were computed from the DNA. Here the sample spans about 40,000 clones, roughly nine tenths being singletons. The sequence derives from a woman of 80 years or more with active COVID-19. The sample comprised peripheral blood.

CDR3 sequence reads: CASRAGNSYEQYF. The CDR3 DNA is TGTGCCAGCCGGGCGGGCAACAGCTACGAGCAGTACTTC. The chain carries TRBV7-2 and TRBJ2-7, with a tentative D call TRBD2 (5 bases). CDR1 and CDR2 (germline): SGHTA, FQGNSA. This CDR3 spans 13 amino acids. Trimming removed 8 bases at V and 3 bases at J, with 14 bases between.